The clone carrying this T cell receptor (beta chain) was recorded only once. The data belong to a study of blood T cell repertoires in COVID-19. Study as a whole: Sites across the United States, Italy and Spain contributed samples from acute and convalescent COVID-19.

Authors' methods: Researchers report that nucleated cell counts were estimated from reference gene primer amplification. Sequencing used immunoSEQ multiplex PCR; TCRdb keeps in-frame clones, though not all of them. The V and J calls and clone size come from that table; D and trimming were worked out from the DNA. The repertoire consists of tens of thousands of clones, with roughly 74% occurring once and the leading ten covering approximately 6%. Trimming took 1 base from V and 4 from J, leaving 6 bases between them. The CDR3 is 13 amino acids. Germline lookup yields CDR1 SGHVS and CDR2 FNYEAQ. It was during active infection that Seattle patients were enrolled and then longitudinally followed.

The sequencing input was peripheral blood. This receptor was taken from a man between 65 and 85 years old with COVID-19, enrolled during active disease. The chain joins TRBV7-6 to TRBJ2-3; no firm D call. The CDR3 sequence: CASSLESSDTQYF. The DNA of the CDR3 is TGTGCCAGCAGCTTAGAATCCTCAGATACGCAGTATTTT.